These 32 T cell receptor beta chains originate from one sample sequenced in a study of blood T cell repertoires in COVID-19 (dated by TCRdb to between 2020 and 2021). Library construction relied on the immunoSEQ multiplex PCR assay. This immuneACCESS table, as held by TCRdb, lists in-frame sequences with V and J called but not all clones. Of the missing ones, under half trace to an unresolved V gene in checked studies; the others have no known cause. The sample table shows 50,000 to 60,000 clones, and about 91% are seen once. Together, the top ten hold about 3.6% of the sample. Sequencing was done on a sample of peripheral blood. These receptors were taken from a man aged 40-49 years with COVID-19, enrolled during active disease.

The chain links TRBV2 to TRBJ1-2; perhaps TRBD1 as D (6 bases). The CDR3 totals 14 residues. Per germline, CDR1 SNHLY and CDR2 FYNNEI. V lost 0 bases and J 6 bases, leaving 11 bases between the germline ends. CDR3: CASSEANRVDGYTF. CDR3 coding DNA: TGTGCCAGCAGTGAAGCTAACAGGGTAGATGGCTACACCTTC.

The chain links TRBV28 to TRBJ1-3, with a weak D call TRBD1 (5 bases). The CDR3 totals 17 residues. CDR1 and CDR2 (germline): MDHEN, SYDVKM. The V end was cut by 2 bases, the J end by 0 bases, with 14 bases between. CDR3 nucleotide sequence: TGTGCCAGCAGTTTAGGGCAGGGTGGAATCTCTGGAAACACCATATATTTT. This gives the protein CASSLGQGGISGNTIYF.

V gene TRBV28 combines with J gene TRBJ2-7; possible D gene TRBD2, 5 bases. The length of the CDR3 is 11 residues. V lost 11 bases, J lost 7 bases, and 15 bases lay in between. Germline CDR1 is MDHEN and CDR2 is SYDVKM. In nucleotides, the CDR3 is TGTGCCGTCCTGGACTGGCGGGAGCAGTACTTC. Its protein is CAVLDWREQYF. Using reference TRBV28 and TRBJ2-7 for the parts outside the CDR3, the full variable domain is DVKVTQSSRYLVKRTGEKVFLECVQDMDHENMFWYRQDPGLGLRLIYFSYDVKMKEKGDIPEGYSVSREKKERFSLILESASTNQTSMYLCAVLDWREQYFGPGTRLTVT.

This chain links TRBV25-1 with TRBJ2-5; D might be TRBD1 (7 bases). The CDR3 is made up of 15 amino acids. Trimming pared 1 base from V and 6 bases from J, leaving 15 bases between. CDR1 is MGHDK and CDR2 is SYGVNS in the germline V gene. Written as DNA, the CDR3 is TGTGCCAGCAGTGAATTGGGCGGGACAGTCAAGACCCAGTACTTC. Protein: CASSELGGTVKTQYF.

The chain is built from TRBV5-1 and TRBJ2-5; possibly TRBD2 for D (6 bases). Germline assignment: CDR1 SGHRS and CDR2 YFSETQ. V lost 2 bases and J lost 5, with 16 bases in between. This CDR3 has 15 residues. The CDR3: CASSFTDAGRETQYF. In nucleotides, the CDR3 is TGCGCCAGCAGCTTTACTGATGCGGGACGGGAGACCCAGTACTTC.

The V gene is TRBV11-2, the J gene TRBJ2-1; 11 bases agree with TRBD2. The CDR3 sequence is 15 residues long. Germline assignment: CDR1 SGHAT and CDR2 FQNNGV. Trimming cost V 1 base and J 4 bases; bases outside gene matches: 0. CDR3 protein: CASSLGTSGYNEQFF. For the CDR3, the DNA is TGTGCCAGCAGCTTAGGGACTAGCGGGTACAATGAGCAGTTCTTC.

The chain employs TRBV5-6 and TRBJ1-5; 9 nucleotides align to TRBD1. CDR3 length: 16 residues. V gave up 4 bases and J gave up 2 bases; unmatched junction bases: 7. Germline CDR1 is SGHDT and CDR2 is YYEEEE. The CDR3 nucleotides are TGTGCCAGCAGCCCTTCGAGACAGGGGGGCAATCAGCCCCAGCATTTT. Its translation is CASSPSRQGGNQPQHF.

This chain connects TRBV7-9 to TRBJ2-2; 9 bases fit TRBD1. Looked up from germline, CDR1 is SEHNR and CDR2 is FQNEAQ (reference sequence). Trimming took 5 bases from V and 4 from J; bases not matched to a gene: 8. This CDR3 has 16 amino acids. The CDR3 nucleotides are TGTGCCAGCAGCAAGACAGGGGGGTCTGGCACCGGGGAGCTGTTTTTT. This gives the protein CASSKTGGSGTGELFF.

The chain carries TRBV5-4 and TRBJ1-2; 10 nucleotides match TRBD1. The CDR3 runs to 14 residues. Germline V gives CDR1 SGHNT, CDR2 YYREEE (reference sequence). V trimming: 3 bases; J trimming: 3 bases; junction bases outside the gene matches: 2. The CDR3 spells CASSWDRGDYGYTF. Written as DNA, the CDR3 is TGTGCCAGCAGCTGGGACAGGGGCGACTATGGCTACACCTTC.

The chain links TRBV7-6 to TRBJ2-3, with 9 nucleotides matching TRBD1. V gave up 5 bases and J gave up 1 base; unmatched junction bases: 10. CDR1 SGHVS and CDR2 FNYEAQ come from the germline V gene. This CDR3 comprises 17 residues. CDR3 protein: CASSPRYRGQGTDTQYF. The CDR3 bases are TGTGCCAGCAGCCCTCGTTACAGGGGGCAAGGCACAGATACGCAGTATTTT.

CDR3 loop: CATRGLAKNIQYF. CDR3 sequence (DNA): TGTGCTACAAGGGGCCTAGCCAAAAACATTCAGTACTTC. V is TRBV19 and J is TRBJ2-4, with D perhaps TRBD1 (5 bases). CDR3 length: 13 residues. Germline V CDR1 and CDR2: LNHDA, SQIVND (reference sequence).

The rearrangement uses TRBV13 and TRBJ2-7; TRBD2 is a possible D gene (6 bases). V lost 5 bases, J lost 1 base, and 15 bases lay in between. Germline V CDR1 and CDR2: PRHDT, FYEKMQ (reference sequence). This CDR3 spans 15 amino acids. The CDR3 bases are TGTGCCAGCAGCGAGTCCCGACTAGTTTCCTACGAGCAGTACTTC. Translated: CASSESRLVSYEQYF.

V usage is TRBV4-1 and J usage is TRBJ2-3; 8 nucleotides match TRBD2. Losses at the gene ends were 1 base for V and 2 bases for J; bases not matched to a gene: 5. The CDR3 length is 16 residues. Germline V gene lookup returns CDR1 MGHRA and CDR2 YSYEKL. The CDR3 coding sequence is TGCGCCAGCAGCCAAGGTCTTAGCGGGGACACAGATACGCAGTATTTT. Translation: CASSQGLSGDTDTQYF.

The chain combines TRBV5-4 with TRBJ1-1; no clear D. The CDR3 has 11 residues. Germline CDR1 and CDR2: SGHNT and YYREEE (reference sequence). V lost 4 bases to trimming and J lost 11 bases, with 12 bases between them. This CDR3 reads CASSAGMEAFF. The CDR3 DNA follows: TGTGCCAGCAGCGCCGGCATGGAGGCTTTCTTT.

The chain recombines TRBV5-6 with TRBJ1-1; 8 bases agree with TRBD1. V lost 1 base and J lost 1; bases outside the gene matches: 6. This CDR3 has 16 residues. CDR1 is SGHDT and CDR2 is YYEEEE in the germline V gene. DNA of the CDR3: TGTGCCAGCAGCTTGTTTCGGACAGGGAAGAACACTGAAGCTTTCTTT. Residues: CASSLFRTGKNTEAFF.

The chain carries TRBV27 and TRBJ1-5; perhaps TRBD1 as D (5 bases). Germline loops: CDR1 MNHEY, CDR2 SMNVEV (reference sequence). CDR3 length equals 16 residues. Trimming removed 7 bases from V and 2 bases from J, with 18 bases in between. In DNA, the CDR3 is TGTGCCAGCAAGCCCGGGGGGGTCGGTGGCAATCAGCCCCAGCATTTT. Protein sequence: CASKPGGVGGNQPQHF.

The CDR3 nucleotides are TGTGCCAGTAGTACCGGGACAGGGAGCAATCAGCCCCAGCATTTT. It translates to CASSTGTGSNQPQHF. The V gene is TRBV19, the J gene TRBJ1-5, with 9 bases lining up with TRBD1. Germline-derived CDR1 and CDR2 are LNHDA and SQIVND (reference sequence). V dropped 4 bases and J dropped 1; count of bases not matched to a gene: 2. The CDR3 totals 15 residues.

V gene TRBV27 combines with J gene TRBJ2-5; 8 positions match TRBD2. CDR3 length: 15 amino acids. Germline V lookup: CDR1 MNHEY, CDR2 SMNVEV (reference sequence). Trimming removed 3 bases from V and 3 bases from J; junction bases left unmatched: 6. CDR3 DNA: TGTGCCAGCAGTTTCGGTGGACTAGCCGAAGAGACCCAGTACTTC. Translation: CASSFGGLAEETQYF.

CDR3 nucleotide sequence: TGTGCCAGCAGCTTAGGGGGGCCCGACCCAATATATAGCAATCAGCCCCAGCATTTT. Translated: CASSLGGPDPIYSNQPQHF. This sequence joins TRBV11-2 and TRBJ1-5, with a possible D match to TRBD1 (6 bases). With 1 base removed from V and 0 bases from J, the gap between germline ends came to 19 bases. The CDR3 is 19 residues long. Per germline, CDR1 SGHAT and CDR2 FQNNGV.

The chain recombines TRBV15 with TRBJ2-3; 14 bases line up with TRBD2. J was trimmed by 6 bases and V by 5 bases; bases with no gene match: 7. The V gene's germline CDR1 is LNHNV and CDR2 YYDKDF (reference sequence). CDR3 size: 16 residues. This CDR3 reads CATSGGLAGGEDTQYF. The CDR3 DNA sequence: TGTGCCACCAGCGGCGGACTAGCGGGAGGTGAGGATACGCAGTATTTT.

The chain uses TRBV27 and TRBJ2-1; 11 bases map to TRBD2. The ends lost 4 bases at V and 5 bases at J; junction bases unmatched: 10. Germline values: CDR1 MNHEY, CDR2 SMNVEV (reference sequence). The CDR3 loop spans 17 amino acids. CDR3 bases: TGTGCCAGCAGTTACGGAAGACTAGCGGGACCCCACAATGAGCAGTTCTTC. It specifies CASSYGRLAGPHNEQFF.

For the CDR3, the DNA is TGTGCCTGGGGGGGACTAGCGGGAGTACCAGCCGGGGAGCTGTTTTTT. Translation gives CAWGGLAGVPAGELFF. The chain employs TRBV30 and TRBJ2-2; 14 positions agree with TRBD2. V lost 5 bases and J lost 6; bases outside the gene matches: 8. The CDR3 is 16 residues long. Germline V gene lookup returns CDR1 GTSNPN and CDR2 SVGIG (reference sequence).

This chain links TRBV7-9 with TRBJ2-1; D possibly corresponds to TRBD1 (6 bases). The CDR3 has 14 residues. The V and J ends lost 5 bases and 9 bases respectively, with 17 bases between them. Per the germline V gene, CDR1 is SEHNR and CDR2 is FQNEAQ (reference sequence). The CDR3 region has the DNA TGTGCCAGCAGCGGATTCCAGGGGCGTGGTGAGCAGTTCTTC. Translated, it gives CASSGFQGRGEQFF. Together with reference TRBV7-9 and TRBJ2-1, the CDR3 gives the full variable domain: DTGVSQNPRHKITKRGQNVTFRCDPISEHNRLYWYRQTLGQGPEFLTYFQNEAQLEKSRLLSDRFSAERPKGSFSTLEIQRTEQGDSAMYLCASSGFQGRGEQFFGPGTRLTVL.

The genes are TRBV7-8 and TRBJ1-4; TRBD1 might be the D (5 bases). The V gene's germline CDR1 is SGHVS and CDR2 FQNEAQ. This CDR3 is 15 amino acids long. Trimming cost V 5 bases and J 4 bases, with 14 bases left between them. CDR3 sequence (DNA): TGTGCCAGCAGCGGGCGGGACGGATATAATGAAAAACTGTTTTTT. Protein product: CASSGRDGYNEKLFF.

J is TRBJ1-4 and V is TRBV19, with no clear D. The CDR3 is made up of 17 amino acids. CDR1 is LNHDA and CDR2 is SQIVND in the germline V gene (reference sequence). Trimming cost V 3 bases and J 0 bases, with 14 bases left between them. The CDR3 loop reads CASSISPGWATNEKLFF. The CDR3 region has the DNA TGTGCCAGTAGTATCTCCCCAGGATGGGCAACTAATGAAAAACTGTTTTTT.

The sample holds one count of this clone. This sequence joins TRBV2 and TRBJ2-7; D not certain. CDR1 is SNHLY and CDR2 is FYNNEI in the germline V gene. The CDR3 totals 13 residues. V was clipped by 3 bases and J by 3 bases, with 9 bases between them. This chain's CDR3 is CASSDVANYEQYF. The CDR3 nucleotides read TGTGCCAGCAGTGATGTGGCAAACTACGAGCAGTACTTC.

V gene TRBV25-1 combines with J gene TRBJ2-3, with 7 positions matching TRBD2. Germline CDR1 reads MGHDK; CDR2 reads SYGVNS. The V segment lost 5 bases and the J segment 6 bases; nucleotides outside the gene matches: 17. The CDR3 is made up of 17 amino acids. The CDR3 DNA follows: TGTGCCAGCAGTCGCGTCGGGGGGAGAGGGGCTACCGATACGCAGTATTTT. Protein: CASSRVGGRGATDTQYF.

The CDR3: CASSQPTGAGANVLTF. CDR3 in DNA: TGTGCCAGCAGCCAGCCGACAGGGGCCGGGGCCAACGTCCTGACTTTC. The V and J genes are TRBV5-4 and TRBJ2-6, with 8 bases matching TRBD1. V lost 4 bases, J lost 4 bases, and 7 bases stayed unmatched. There are 16 residues in the CDR3. Germline-derived CDR1 and CDR2 are SGHNT and YYREEE (reference sequence).

This clone was seen once. The gene calls are TRBV27 and TRBJ2-1; 10 bases match TRBD1. The V segment lost 5 bases and the J segment 5 bases; nucleotides outside the gene matches: 9. The V gene's germline CDR1 is MNHEY and CDR2 SMNVEV (reference sequence). The CDR3 runs to 16 residues. CDR3 in amino acids: CASSTWAGQGNNEQFF. The CDR3 bases are TGTGCCAGCAGTACCTGGGCGGGACAGGGGAACAATGAGCAGTTCTTC.

This clone has just a few counts. The chain carries TRBV20-1 and TRBJ2-7; D might be TRBD2 (6 bases). The CDR3 extends over 11 amino acids. The germline CDR1 and CDR2 sequences are DFQATT and SNEGSKA (reference sequence). Trimming took 5 bases from V and 4 from J, leaving 9 bases between them. The CDR3 DNA reads as TGCAGTGCTGACGGACTATACGAGCAGTACTTC. Protein product: CSADGLYEQYF.

The chain is built from TRBV28 and TRBJ1-2; 7 nucleotides align to TRBD1. Looked up from germline, CDR1 is MDHEN and CDR2 is SYDVKM. The CDR3 is 13 amino acids. With 5 bases clipped from V and 4 bases from J, the junction kept 4 bases outside the gene matches. CDR3 in amino acids: CASSEQGSYGYTF. DNA for the CDR3: TGTGCCAGCAGTGAACAGGGGAGCTATGGCTACACCTTC.

V and J are TRBV2 and TRBJ1-2; D unresolved. This CDR3 is 14 amino acids long. V lost 6 bases and J 5 bases, leaving 16 bases between the germline ends. Germline assignment: CDR1 SNHLY and CDR2 FYNNEI. CDR3 region: CASSGVGGVYGYTF. CDR3 DNA: TGTGCCAGCAGCGGGGTCGGTGGGGTTTATGGCTACACCTTC.